Below are 20 T cell receptor beta chains sequenced from a single sample in a study of CD8 T cells in ankylosing spondylitis. Study results and limitations: It appeared that ankylosing spondylitis blood was characterized by a TCR beta motif of 8 or 9 highly homologous variants.

From the 5' RACE reads, TCRdb called clonotypes with MiXCR, one entry per CDR3 protein. The table includes more than 400,000 distinct CDR3 sequences, about 5.7% detected once. Antigen specificity for these receptors is unknown. The sequenced material came from blood, either unsorted or a sorted T cell fraction (not recorded which). Receptor source: a male donor with ankylosing spondylitis.

In its sample, this clonotype was seen many times. The chain is built from TRBV12-3 or TRBV12-4 and TRBJ1-5; D gene ambiguous. This CDR3 is 14 amino acids long. V gave up 8 bases and J gave up 9 bases, with 20 bases separating them. CDR3 sequence (DNA): TGTGCCAGCTCATCGCGGGGTCCACCGGTGCCCCAGCATTTT. Translated: CASSSRGPPVPQHF.

This clonotype was seen at least ten times. The chain recombines TRBV6-5 with TRBJ2-1; unclear D gene. The CDR3 consists of 11 residues. Germline V gene data show CDR1 as MNHEY and CDR2 as SVGAGI. The ends were cut back, 6 bases at V and 9 bases at J, with 9 bases in the middle. CDR3 coding DNA: TGTGCCAGCAGAGCATATACTGAGCAGTTCTTC. This codes for CASRAYTEQFF.

This clonotype was counted ten times or more. The chain carries TRBV7-3 and TRBJ1-1; D gene ambiguous. This CDR3 has 12 residues. Germline V gene sequence: CDR1 SGHTA, CDR2 FQGTGA. Trimming took off 4 bases at V and 6 bases at J, with 9 bases between the two ends. The CDR3 is CASSSGPPEAFF. Here the CDR3 DNA reads TGTGCCAGCAGCTCCGGACCGCCTGAAGCTTTCTTT.

This clonotype has only a few counts. The chain recombines TRBV3-1 with TRBJ1-1, with a tentative D call TRBD1 (5 bases). Trimming removed 4 bases from V and 3 bases from J, with 12 bases in between. The germline V gene encodes CDR1 LGHDT and CDR2 YNNKEL (reference sequence). CDR3 size: 14 residues. The CDR3 is CASSRSGLDTEAFF. The CDR3 DNA is TGTGCCAGCAGCCGCTCAGGGCTCGACACTGAAGCTTTCTTT.

This clonotype was observed at least ten times. The chain joins TRBV7-2 to TRBJ2-7, with 10 bases identical to TRBD1. J lost 1 base, V lost 4 bases, and 4 bases had no gene match. This CDR3 comprises 15 residues. Germline V CDR1 and CDR2: SGHTA, FQGNSA. The CDR3 DNA reads TGTGCCAGCAGCTGGGGACAGGGGAGTTCCTACGAGCAGTACTTC. Protein sequence: CASSWGQGSSYEQYF.

This clonotype came up many times. J is TRBJ2-7 and V is TRBV10-3, with 9 positions matching TRBD1. V lost 9 bases to trimming and J lost 3 bases; unmatched junction nucleotides: 6. CDR1 ENHRY and CDR2 SYGVKD come from the germline V gene. This CDR3 is built from 13 residues. CDR3: CAIQGASRYEQYF. DNA for the CDR3: TGTGCCATACAGGGGGCCAGCCGCTACGAGCAGTACTTC.

The chain carries TRBV11-2 and TRBJ2-5, with 8 positions matching TRBD1. The germline V gene encodes CDR1 SGHAT and CDR2 FQNNGV. V shed 5 bases, J shed 5 bases, and the junction held 7 bases outside the gene matches. The CDR3 contains 14 residues. The CDR3 sequence: CASSRGQGWETQYF. In DNA form, the CDR3 reads TGTGCCAGCAGCCGCGGACAGGGCTGGGAGACCCAGTACTTC.

The sample holds many counts of this clonotype. This chain links TRBV10-3 with TRBJ2-1; D is ambiguous. V lost 10 bases, J lost 7 bases, and 23 bases lay in between. The CDR3 is 15 residues long. Looked up from germline, CDR1 is ENHRY and CDR2 is SYGVKD. CDR3 sequence reads: CATTESELLGNEQFF. The CDR3 DNA follows: TGTGCCACCACCGAATCTGAGCTCCTCGGGAATGAGCAGTTCTTC.

In this sample, this clonotype turned up many times. This rearrangement joins TRBV6-1 to TRBJ1-1, with 7 positions matching TRBD1. The CDR3 sequence is 15 residues long. The ends lost 5 bases at V and 1 base at J; junction bases unmatched: 7. The germline V gene encodes CDR1 MNHNS and CDR2 SASEGT. CDR3 protein: CASSRQGASNTEAFF. The CDR3 nucleotides are TGTGCCAGCAGTCGACAGGGAGCCTCGAACACTGAAGCTTTCTTT.

This clonotype appeared many times. The J gene is TRBJ2-7, the V gene TRBV7-2, with D uncertain. Germline CDR1 SGHTA, CDR2 FQGNSA. Trimming left V 5 bases short and J 6 bases short, with 8 bases between. The CDR3 loop spans 11 amino acids. The CDR3 spells CASSVGPEQYF. The CDR3 DNA sequence: TGTGCCAGCAGCGTCGGGCCCGAGCAGTACTTC.

The J gene is TRBJ2-6, the V gene TRBV5-1, with D possibly TRBD2 on 6 matching bases. V lost 6 bases, J lost 2 bases, and 12 bases lay in between. The germline V gene has CDR1 SGHRS and CDR2 YFSETQ. CDR3 length: 15 residues. CDR3 in amino acids: CASNFGGAGANVLTF. The CDR3 DNA reads TGCGCCAGCAACTTCGGGGGTGCTGGGGCCAACGTCCTGACTTTC.

The rearrangement joins TRBV7-9 to TRBJ1-5; tentative D call: TRBD1 (6 bases). Trimming took off 4 bases at V and 0 bases at J, with 13 bases between the two ends. The CDR3 is made up of 16 amino acids. Germline values: CDR1 SEHNR, CDR2 FQNEAQ (reference sequence). The CDR3 is CASSSWGGSSNQPQHF. The DNA for the CDR3 is TGTGCCAGCAGCTCGTGGGGGGGCAGTAGCAATCAGCCCCAGCATTTT.

This clonotype occurred many times. The rearrangement links TRBV20-1 to TRBJ2-2; 10 nucleotides align to TRBD2. The V and J ends lost 3 bases and 6 bases, in that order; junction bases with no gene match: 4. Germline V CDR1 and CDR2: DFQATT, SNEGSKA (reference sequence). This CDR3 region has 14 residues. The chain's CDR3 is CSASVLAGAGELFF. CDR3 nucleotides: TGCAGTGCTAGTGTTCTAGCGGGAGCCGGGGAGCTGTTTTTT.

This clonotype has at least ten counts. The chain joins TRBV29-1 to TRBJ1-2; D remains ambiguous. With 1 base removed from V and 6 bases from J, the gap between germline ends came to 12 bases. The CDR3 has 13 residues. Per germline, CDR1 SQVTM and CDR2 ANQGSEA. The CDR3 coding sequence is TGCAGCGTTGAAGGATCCTTAAGGGATGGCTACACCTTC. Amino acid sequence: CSVEGSLRDGYTF.

As for this clonotype: Being one base from a much bigger clone, this may be a read error. V and J are TRBV28 and TRBJ2-2; D not resolved. There are 13 residues in the CDR3. Per germline, CDR1 MDHEN and CDR2 SYDVKM. The CDR3 protein is CTTEKSDTGELFF. CDR3 sequence (DNA): TGTACCACCGAGAAATCTGACACCGGGGAGCTGTTTTTT.

This clonotype showed up many times. V is TRBV3-1 and J is TRBJ2-7, with D tentatively TRBD1 (5 bases). The V end was cut by 4 bases, the J end by 6 bases, with 13 bases between. Germline V gene data show CDR1 as LGHDT and CDR2 as YNNKEL (reference sequence). The length of the CDR3 is 13 residues. CDR3 nucleotide sequence: TGTGCCAGCAGCCGGGCCGAAAGGGGCGAGCAGTACTTC. As protein: CASSRAERGEQYF.

This clonotype was counted ten times or more. The chain links TRBV28 to TRBJ2-1; D remains ambiguous. Germline CDR1 MDHEN, CDR2 SYDVKM. Trimming stripped 1 base from V and 6 bases from J, with 13 bases between. CDR3 size: 15 residues. CDR3 residues: CASSLFRVSFNEQFF. The CDR3 coding sequence is TGTGCCAGCAGTTTATTTAGGGTGAGCTTCAATGAGCAGTTCTTC.

This clonotype was counted at least ten times. This chain joins TRBV7-8 and TRBJ2-7; D call uncertain. CDR3 length: 13 amino acids. The germline V gene has CDR1 SGHVS and CDR2 FQNEAQ. The ends were cut back, 3 bases at V and 0 bases at J, with 6 bases in the middle. Here the CDR3 DNA reads TGTGCCAGCAGCTTCAGCGTCTCCTACGAGCAGTACTTC. This codes for CASSFSVSYEQYF.

The chain carries TRBV29-1 and TRBJ2-5; weak D call: TRBD2 (6 bases). The CDR3 sequence is 16 residues long. The germline V gene has CDR1 SQVTM and CDR2 ANQGSEA. The V end lost 4 bases, the J end lost 2 bases, and 20 bases lay between the germline ends. The CDR3 region has the DNA TGCAGCGTTGCGGGACTCCCCAGCGTAATTCAAGAGACCCAGTACTTC. This sequence encodes CSVAGLPSVIQETQYF. Using reference TRBV29-1 and TRBJ2-5 for the parts outside the CDR3, the full variable domain is SAVISQKPSRDICQRGTSLTIQCQVDSQVTMMFWYRQQPGQSLTLIATANQGSEATYESGFVIDKFPISRPNLTFSTLTVSNMSPEDSSIYLCSVAGLPSVIQETQYFGPGTRLLVL.

Points on this clonotype: A much larger clone lies one base from this, so it may be a read error. The chain carries TRBV6-2 or TRBV6-3 and TRBJ2-7; no clear D gene. V dropped 0 bases and J dropped 1 base, with 7 bases sitting between them. Germline loops: CDR1 MNHEY, CDR2 SVGEGT. This CDR3 region has 14 residues. CDR3 nucleotides: TGTGCCAGCAGTTACTCGGCAGAGTCCTACGAGCAGTACTTC. The encoded protein is CASSYSAESYEQYF.